These T cell receptor beta chains were read from a single sample in a study of CD8 T cells in ankylosing spondylitis. TCRdb used MiXCR to reprocess the 5' RACE reads, holding one entry per CDR3 protein. The data show about 220,000 distinct CDR3 sequences, about 6.7% seen once. The material sequenced was blood, either unsorted or a sorted T cell fraction (not recorded which). The receptor set was obtained from a male donor with ankylosing spondylitis. Each CDR3 is given with its conserved first and last residue. A D gene is named only where the DNA matches it firmly. The size entry is marked missing in some rows and otherwise reads once, few, many or a size class.

cdr3_length: 16
clone_size: many
v_call: TRBV4-1
j_call: TRBJ2-1
d_call: TRBD2
cdr3_aa: CASSQEGLADYNEQFF
cdr3_nt: TGCGCCAGCAGCCAAGAAGGACTAGCGGACTACAATGAGCAGTTCTTC

cdr3_length: 14
clone_size: many
v_call: TRBV19
j_call: TRBJ1-5
d_call: TRBD1
cdr3_aa: CASSVEDRGQPQHF
cdr3_nt: TGTGCCAGTAGTGTAGAAGACAGGGGACAGCCCCAGCATTTT

cdr3_length: 14
clone_size: NA
v_call: TRBV29-1
j_call: TRBJ2-7
d_call: TRBD1
cdr3_aa: CSVLDRASSYEQYF
cdr3_nt: TGCAGCGTCCTGGACAGGGCGAGCTCCTACGAGCAGTACTTC

cdr3_length: 15
clone_size: many
v_call: TRBV20-1
j_call: TRBJ1-6
d_call: TRBD1
cdr3_aa: CSARETTGEDSPLHF
cdr3_nt: TGCAGTGCTAGAGAAACTACAGGGGAGGATTCACCCCTCCACTTT

cdr3_length: 16
clone_size: few
v_call: TRBV4-3
j_call: TRBJ2-1
d_call: TRBD1
cdr3_aa: CASSQDRTGGRYEQFF
cdr3_nt: TGCGCCAGCAGCCAAGATCGCACAGGGGGAAGGTATGAGCAGTTCTTC

cdr3_length: 12
clone_size: NA
v_call: TRBV27
j_call: TRBJ1-6
d_call: NA
cdr3_aa: CASSFWNSPLHF
cdr3_nt: TGTGCCAGCAGTTTTTGGAATTCACCCCTCCACTTT

cdr3_length: 14
clone_size: many
v_call: TRBV5-5
j_call: TRBJ1-4
d_call: NA
cdr3_aa: CASSLFGQNEKLFF
cdr3_nt: TGTGCCAGCAGCTTGTTTGGACAGAATGAAAAACTGTTTTTT

cdr3_length: 15
clone_size: NA
v_call: TRBV5-6
j_call: TRBJ2-2
d_call: NA
cdr3_aa: CASTLADTYTGELFF
cdr3_nt: TGTGCCAGCACCCTCGCGGATACCTACACCGGGGAGCTGTTTTTT

cdr3_length: 14
clone_size: few
v_call: TRBV7-9
j_call: TRBJ2-3
d_call: NA
cdr3_aa: CASSQDELADTQYF
cdr3_nt: TGTGCCAGCAGCCAGGACGAACTGGCAGATACGCAGTATTTT

cdr3_length: 14
clone_size: many
v_call: TRBV6-1
j_call: TRBJ1-1
d_call: NA
cdr3_aa: CASSLTVVNTEAFF
cdr3_nt: TGTGCCAGCAGCTTGACAGTGGTGAACACTGAAGCTTTCTTT

cdr3_length: 12
clone_size: many
v_call: TRBV7-9
j_call: TRBJ1-2
d_call: NA
cdr3_aa: CASSAWNDGYTF
cdr3_nt: TGTGCCAGCAGCGCCTGGAACGACGGCTACACCTTC

cdr3_length: 16
clone_size: many
v_call: TRBV7-2
j_call: TRBJ2-2
d_call: TRBD1
cdr3_aa: CASSLHLQGSTGELFF
cdr3_nt: TGTGCCAGCAGCTTACACTTACAGGGGAGTACCGGGGAGCTGTTTTTT

cdr3_length: 13
clone_size: many
v_call: TRBV4-1
j_call: TRBJ2-7
d_call: NA
cdr3_aa: CASSPGLQGEQYF
cdr3_nt: TGCGCCAGCAGCCCGGGACTCCAGGGCGAGCAGTACTTC

cdr3_length: 14
clone_size: many
v_call: TRBV13
j_call: TRBJ2-7
d_call: TRBD2
cdr3_aa: CASSSGTSGYEQYF
cdr3_nt: TGTGCCAGCAGCTCCGGGACTAGCGGATACGAGCAGTACTTC

cdr3_length: 16
clone_size: many
v_call: TRBV4-2
j_call: TRBJ1-4
d_call: TRBD1
cdr3_aa: CASSQDGGTGGEKLFF
cdr3_nt: TGTGCCAGCAGCCAAGATGGGGGGACAGGGGGTGAAAAACTGTTTTTT

cdr3_length: 17
clone_size: NA
v_call: TRBV11-2
j_call: TRBJ1-5
d_call: TRBD1
cdr3_aa: CASSLGGTAPSNQPQHF
cdr3_nt: TGTGCCAGCAGCTTAGGAGGGACAGCGCCTAGCAATCAGCCCCAGCATTTT

cdr3_length: 13
clone_size: many
v_call: TRBV20-1
j_call: TRBJ2-1
d_call: NA
cdr3_aa: CSFRDPIYNEQFF
cdr3_nt: TGCAGTTTTCGGGACCCAATATACAATGAGCAGTTCTTC

cdr3_length: 13
clone_size: NA
v_call: TRBV20-1
j_call: TRBJ2-7
d_call: NA
cdr3_aa: CSARDMHSYEQYF
cdr3_nt: TGCAGTGCTAGAGATATGCACTCCTACGAGCAGTACTTC

cdr3_length: 15
clone_size: NA
v_call: TRBV4-1
j_call: TRBJ1-5
d_call: NA
cdr3_aa: CASSPKDSLNQPQHF
cdr3_nt: TGCGCCAGCAGCCCGAAAGACAGCTTAAATCAGCCCCAGCATTTT

cdr3_length: 16
clone_size: many
v_call: TRBV6-5
j_call: TRBJ2-1
d_call: NA
cdr3_aa: CASSFTTGEVVYEQFF
cdr3_nt: TGTGCCAGCAGTTTTACTACAGGGGAGGTAGTCTATGAGCAGTTCTTC

cdr3_length: 12
clone_size: few
v_call: TRBV7-2
j_call: TRBJ2-7
d_call: NA
cdr3_aa: CASSLIGGEQYF
cdr3_nt: TGTGCCAGCAGCTTAATAGGGGGAGAGCAGTACTTC

cdr3_length: 13
clone_size: many
v_call: TRBV6-2/TRBV6-3
j_call: TRBJ1-1
d_call: NA
cdr3_aa: CASSYNEDTEAFF
cdr3_nt: TGTGCCAGCAGTTATAACGAAGACACTGAAGCTTTCTTT

cdr3_length: 17
clone_size: few
v_call: TRBV28
j_call: TRBJ1-5
d_call: TRBD1
cdr3_aa: CASSLLTGTLSNQPQHF
cdr3_nt: TGTGCCAGCAGTCTGCTGACAGGGACCCTTAGCAATCAGCCCCAGCATTTT

cdr3_length: 14
clone_size: NA
v_call: TRBV6-1
j_call: TRBJ2-7
d_call: NA
cdr3_aa: CASSGPGAAYEQYF
cdr3_nt: TGTGCCAGCAGTGGCCCGGGGGCAGCCTACGAGCAGTACTTC

cdr3_length: 13
clone_size: few
v_call: TRBV4-1
j_call: TRBJ2-6
d_call: NA
cdr3_aa: CASRDSGANVLTF
cdr3_nt: TGCGCCAGTAGGGACTCTGGGGCCAACGTCCTGACTTTC

cdr3_length: 14
clone_size: many
v_call: TRBV9
j_call: TRBJ2-7
d_call: NA
cdr3_aa: CASSGKQGSYEQYF
cdr3_nt: TGTGCCAGCAGCGGGAAACAGGGTTCCTACGAGCAGTACTTC

cdr3_length: 11
clone_size: few
v_call: TRBV7-6
j_call: TRBJ2-5
d_call: NA
cdr3_aa: CARATRGTQYF
cdr3_nt: TGTGCCAGAGCGACGAGGGGGACCCAGTACTTC

cdr3_length: 17
clone_size: few
v_call: TRBV12-3/TRBV12-4
j_call: TRBJ1-5
d_call: NA
cdr3_aa: CASSFAPGRGSNQPQHF
cdr3_nt: TGTGCCAGCAGTTTTGCCCCTGGAAGAGGAAGTAATCAGCCCCAGCATTTT

cdr3_length: 16
clone_size: many
v_call: TRBV6-2/TRBV6-3
j_call: TRBJ2-1
d_call: TRBD2
cdr3_aa: CASKLLAGASYNEQFF
cdr3_nt: TGTGCCAGCAAACTCCTAGCGGGAGCTTCCTACAATGAGCAGTTCTTC

cdr3_length: 16
clone_size: many
v_call: TRBV6-5
j_call: TRBJ2-3
d_call: TRBD1
cdr3_aa: CASSTEGQASTDTQYF
cdr3_nt: TGTGCCAGCAGTACCGAAGGACAGGCAAGCACAGATACGCAGTATTTT

cdr3_length: 14
clone_size: many
v_call: TRBV25-1
j_call: TRBJ2-7
d_call: NA
cdr3_aa: CASSEGIRPYEQYF
cdr3_nt: TGTGCCAGCAGTGAAGGTATCAGGCCCTACGAGCAGTACTTC

cdr3_length: 17
clone_size: many
v_call: TRBV14
j_call: TRBJ2-5
d_call: NA
cdr3_aa: CASSQDFLDGRQETQYF
cdr3_nt: TGTGCCAGCAGCCAAGATTTCTTGGACGGAAGACAAGAGACCCAGTACTTC

cdr3_length: 15
clone_size: many
v_call: TRBV9
j_call: TRBJ2-4
d_call: TRBD1
cdr3_aa: CASSVAGQGRNIQYF
cdr3_nt: TGTGCCAGCAGCGTAGCGGGACAGGGTAGAAACATTCAGTACTTC

cdr3_length: 15
clone_size: few
v_call: TRBV9
j_call: TRBJ2-1
d_call: TRBD2
cdr3_aa: CASSALAGAYNEQFF
cdr3_nt: TGTGCCAGCAGCGCCCTAGCGGGAGCGTACAATGAGCAGTTCTTC

cdr3_length: 15
clone_size: many
v_call: TRBV7-2
j_call: TRBJ2-3
d_call: TRBD2
cdr3_aa: CASSPAGGLTDTQYF
cdr3_nt: TGTGCCAGCAGCCCAGCGGGGGGGTTGACAGATACGCAGTATTTT

cdr3_length: 16
clone_size: NA
v_call: TRBV7-8
j_call: TRBJ2-5
d_call: TRBD2
cdr3_aa: CASSLAWGLAKETQYF
cdr3_nt: TGTGCCAGCAGCTTGGCATGGGGACTAGCTAAGGAGACCCAGTACTTC

cdr3_length: 20
clone_size: few
v_call: TRBV7-4
j_call: TRBJ2-7
d_call: TRBD2
cdr3_aa: CASSLGSGFLAGTPPQEQYF
cdr3_nt: TGTGCCAGCAGCTTAGGTTCGGGGTTTCTAGCGGGAACTCCCCCGCAAGAGCAGTACTTC

cdr3_length: 14
clone_size: many
v_call: TRBV9
j_call: TRBJ2-7
d_call: NA
cdr3_aa: CASSPTGDSYEQYF
cdr3_nt: TGTGCCAGCAGCCCCACGGGAGACTCCTACGAGCAGTACTTC

cdr3_length: 12
clone_size: NA
v_call: TRBV4-3
j_call: TRBJ2-7
d_call: NA
cdr3_aa: CASSQDGAEQYF
cdr3_nt: TGCGCCAGCAGCCAAGATGGGGCTGAGCAGTACTTC

cdr3_length: 14
clone_size: many
v_call: TRBV27
j_call: TRBJ2-1
d_call: NA
cdr3_aa: CASRGRGAYNEQFF
cdr3_nt: TGTGCCAGCAGAGGGAGGGGGGCCTACAATGAGCAGTTCTTC

cdr3_length: 14
clone_size: many
v_call: TRBV10-2
j_call: TRBJ2-7
d_call: NA
cdr3_aa: CATAEGSGTYEQYF
cdr3_nt: TGCGCCACCGCAGAGGGTAGCGGTACCTACGAGCAGTACTTC

cdr3_length: 13
clone_size: many
v_call: TRBV11-2
j_call: TRBJ1-5
d_call: NA
cdr3_aa: CASRGGFNQPQHF
cdr3_nt: TGTGCCAGCAGGGGGGGGTTTAATCAGCCCCAGCATTTT

cdr3_length: 17
clone_size: few
v_call: TRBV7-8
j_call: TRBJ2-2
d_call: TRBD2
cdr3_aa: CASSLGLSGLASGELFF
cdr3_nt: TGTGCCAGCAGCTTAGGCTTATCAGGACTAGCGAGCGGGGAGCTGTTTTTT

cdr3_length: 15
clone_size: many
v_call: TRBV4-3
j_call: TRBJ1-5
d_call: NA
cdr3_aa: CASSQGWALWQPQHF
cdr3_nt: TGCGCCAGCAGCCAAGGTTGGGCGCTGTGGCAGCCCCAGCATTTT

cdr3_length: 14
clone_size: few
v_call: TRBV6-2/TRBV6-3
j_call: TRBJ2-1
d_call: NA
cdr3_aa: CASRNLGLANEQFF
cdr3_nt: TGTGCCAGCAGAAATTTAGGACTGGCCAATGAGCAGTTCTTC

cdr3_length: 16
clone_size: many
v_call: TRBV18
j_call: TRBJ2-1
d_call: TRBD2
cdr3_aa: CASSAGLAGVNNEQFF
cdr3_nt: TGTGCCAGCTCGGCTGGACTAGCGGGAGTGAACAATGAGCAGTTCTTC

cdr3_length: 14
clone_size: many
v_call: TRBV12-3/TRBV12-4
j_call: TRBJ1-1
d_call: TRBD1
cdr3_aa: CASSLGTGMTEAFF
cdr3_nt: TGTGCCAGCAGCCTCGGGACAGGGATGACTGAAGCTTTCTTT

cdr3_length: 13
clone_size: NA
v_call: TRBV15
j_call: TRBJ1-5
d_call: NA
cdr3_aa: CATSTGGNQPQHF
cdr3_nt: TGTGCCACCAGCACAGGGGGCAATCAGCCCCAGCATTTT